The rows below give T cell receptor beta chains drawn from one sample of a study of early T cells in non-severe SARS-CoV-2 infection. TCRdb redid the calling of the 5' RACE reads with MiXCR, one entry per CDR3 protein. The repertoire holds about 62,000 distinct CDR3 sequences, with roughly a tenth as singletons. The specimen was whole blood. The receptors derive from an adult who was a healthcare worker with PCR-confirmed SARS-CoV-2 infection or an uninfected control (not recorded which). CDR3s include the opening cysteine and the closing phenylalanine or tryptophan.

V,J,CDR3
TRBV4-1,TRBJ2-5,CASSQSFAGGGQETQYF
TRBV9,TRBJ2-3,CASSVSGSGGTDTQYF
TRBV6-5,TRBJ2-5,CASSYGETQYF
TRBV9,TRBJ2-2,CASSVYDGNTGELFF
TRBV4-1,TRBJ2-5,CASSQDGFETQYF
TRBV15,TRBJ2-3,CATSRKTGGNSDTQYF
TRBV9,TRBJ1-1,CASSVDPRHSEAFF
TRBV27,TRBJ2-3,CASSPRQPTDTQYF
TRBV19,TRBJ1-2,CASSKDRGPYYGYTF
TRBV18,TRBJ2-2,CASSFTGTSAGELFF
TRBV19,TRBJ2-2,CASSITVNTGELFF
TRBV6-1,TRBJ2-5,CASTYSSGGLNTRETQYF
TRBV7-3,TRBJ1-4,CASSLRQGDEKLFF
TRBV6-1,TRBJ1-5,CASSRTVRNQPQHF
TRBV24-1,TRBJ2-1,CATSGASGYNEQFF